A single sample gave rise to the 32 T cell receptor beta chains below, sequenced in a study of blood T cell repertoires in COVID-19. The data were produced by immunoSEQ multiplex PCR, yet TCRdb's version contains in-frame clones alone and is incomplete. The sample includes about 210,000 clones, 75% to 90% seen only once; the top ten take approximately 4.8%. The sequenced sample consisted of PBMCs or T cells enriched from blood (not recorded which). Receptor source: a young woman who had been exposed to COVID-19.

The chain combines TRBV3-1 (or the pseudogene TRBV3-2) with TRBJ2-2; a possible D gene is TRBD2 (5 bases). The germline gives CDR1 LGHDT, CDR2 YNNKEL (reference sequence). The CDR3 extends over 16 amino acids. Trimming left V 4 bases short and J 5 bases short, with 17 bases between. The CDR3 here is CASSPRRSALTGELFF. CDR3 nucleotide sequence: TGTGCCAGCAGCCCAAGGAGGAGCGCCTTAACCGGGGAGCTGTTTTTT.

This clone has a handful of counts. V gene TRBV5-1 combines with J gene TRBJ2-7, with TRBD2 matching over 12 bases. This CDR3 is built from 14 residues. After removal of 4 bases from V and 5 bases from J, the junction contained 4 bases not matched to a gene. Germline-derived CDR1 and CDR2 are SGHRS and YFSETQ. CDR3 coding DNA: TGCGCCAGCAGCCAAGGACTAGCGGGGCACGAGCAGTACTTC. Protein: CASSQGLAGHEQYF.

The chain recombines TRBV6-6 with TRBJ2-7, with 7 bases lining up with TRBD1. With 6 bases clipped from V and 2 bases from J, the junction kept 4 bases outside the gene matches. This CDR3 has 13 amino acids. Germline values: CDR1 MNHNY, CDR2 SVGAGI (reference sequence). CDR3 in DNA: TGTGCCAGCAGCCGGGGACAGCCCTACGAGCAGTACTTC. It is translated as CASSRGQPYEQYF.

The rearrangement links TRBV5-1 to TRBJ2-1; weak D call: TRBD2 (5 bases). Germline assignment: CDR1 SGHRS and CDR2 YFSETQ. V shed 5 bases and J shed 6 bases, with 15 bases lying between them. The CDR3 loop spans 14 amino acids. CDR3 sequence: CASRADLLLNEQFF. The CDR3 nucleotides are TGCGCCAGCAGAGCGGATCTCCTCCTCAATGAGCAGTTCTTC.

The J gene is TRBJ2-5, the V gene TRBV2; 8 bases are a match to TRBD1. The ends lost 7 bases at V and 2 bases at J; junction bases unmatched: 3. There are 13 residues in the CDR3. From germline, CDR1 is SNHLY and CDR2 FYNNEI. CDR3 loop: CASMGTGQETQYF. The DNA for the CDR3 is TGTGCCAGCATGGGGACAGGACAAGAGACCCAGTACTTC.

The chain links TRBV3-1 (or the pseudogene TRBV3-2) to TRBJ2-7, with D perhaps TRBD1 (5 bases). With 2 bases removed from V and 4 bases from J, the gap between germline ends came to 15 bases. This CDR3 contains 15 residues. Germline V lookup: CDR1 LGHDT, CDR2 YNNKEL (reference sequence). Here the CDR3 DNA reads TGTGCCAGCAGCCAAAGGGGTTCCCTTAGATACGAGCAGTACTTC. Protein sequence: CASSQRGSLRYEQYF.

This clone was detected only a few times. The chain combines TRBV19 with TRBJ1-1; 8 bases agree with TRBD1. This CDR3 has 18 residues. Germline values: CDR1 LNHDA, CDR2 SQIVND (reference sequence). After removal of 1 base from V and 0 bases from J, the junction contained 10 bases not matched to a gene. Here the CDR3 reads CASSIGAGGPMVNTEAFF. CDR3 DNA sequence: TGTGCCAGTAGTATAGGCGCAGGGGGCCCTATGGTGAACACTGAAGCTTTCTTT.

The chain uses TRBV2 and TRBJ2-1; 11 bases are a match to TRBD2. V trimming: 3 bases; J trimming: 7 bases; junction bases outside the gene matches: 5. This CDR3 spans 15 amino acids. Per the germline V gene, CDR1 is SNHLY and CDR2 is FYNNEI. The CDR3 nucleotides read TGTGCCAGCAGTGATTGGACTAGCGGGTTGAATGAGCAGTTCTTC. Its protein product is CASSDWTSGLNEQFF.

The rearrangement uses TRBV4-1 and TRBJ2-2; D gene uncertain. The germline CDR1 and CDR2 sequences are MGHRA and YSYEKL. V dropped 4 bases and J dropped 5 bases, with 14 bases sitting between them. The CDR3 loop spans 15 amino acids. The CDR3 DNA reads as TGCGCCAGCAGCCTTCATTCTGCTACTACCGGGGAGCTGTTTTTT. Residues: CASSLHSATTGELFF.

V usage is TRBV18 and J usage is TRBJ1-1; a weak D match, TRBD1 (5 bases). Trimming removed 5 bases at V and 1 base at J, with 8 bases between. Germline CDR1 is KGHSH and CDR2 is LQKENI. The CDR3 extends over 13 amino acids. The CDR3 reads CASSGRGNTEAFF. In DNA form, the CDR3 reads TGTGCCAGCTCAGGAAGGGGGAACACTGAAGCTTTCTTT.

This clone was observed a handful of times. This chain joins TRBV7-9 and TRBJ1-1; D remains unclear. Germline CDR1 and CDR2: SEHNR and FQNEAQ (reference sequence). The CDR3 sequence is 10 residues long. V was cut by 11 bases and J by 4 bases, with 8 bases left in between. This CDR3 reads CASRGTEAFF. CDR3 coding DNA: TGTGCCTCCCGGGGCACTGAAGCTTTCTTT.

This clone was seen only once. This sequence joins TRBV5-1 and TRBJ2-3; D might be TRBD2 (7 bases). V gave up 2 bases and J gave up 3 bases, with 13 bases separating them. Germline V gene lookup returns CDR1 SGHRS and CDR2 YFSETQ. This CDR3 is 15 amino acids long. The CDR3 nucleotides read TGCGCCAGCAGCTTTGGCGGGGGCCTTACAGATACGCAGTATTTT. The encoded protein is CASSFGGGLTDTQYF.

The chain uses TRBV7-2 and TRBJ1-1; D might be TRBD1 (5 bases). The CDR3 consists of 13 residues. Germline lookup yields CDR1 SGHTA and CDR2 FQGNSA. Trimming cost V 6 bases and J 4 bases, with 12 bases left between them. The CDR3 region is CASSQDSPTEAFF. The DNA of the CDR3 is TGTGCCAGCAGTCAAGACAGCCCCACTGAAGCTTTCTTT.

V and J are TRBV18 and TRBJ1-2; TRBD1 matches 8 bases. The germline CDR1 and CDR2 sequences are KGHSH and LQKENI. CDR3 length equals 18 residues. Trimming removed 1 base from V and 4 bases from J; junction bases left unmatched: 14. CDR3 sequence (DNA): TGTGCCAGCTCACCACAACAACGACAGGCCCAGGGGGCCTATGGCTACACCTTC. Protein: CASSPQQRQAQGAYGYTF.

The rearrangement links TRBV5-1 to TRBJ1-6, with 7 bases aligning to TRBD1. Germline V lookup: CDR1 SGHRS, CDR2 YFSETQ. CDR3 size: 15 residues. After removal of 0 bases from V and 8 bases from J, the junction contained 5 bases not matched to a gene. CDR3 sequence reads: CASSLGGQLDSPLHF. The DNA of the CDR3 is TGCGCCAGCAGCTTGGGGGGACAGCTAGATTCACCCCTCCACTTT.

The rearrangement uses TRBV7-8 and TRBJ2-1, with 7 bases that match TRBD1. The CDR3 contains 17 residues. Per germline, CDR1 SGHVS and CDR2 FQNEAQ. The junction had 11 bases not matched to a gene; V was cut back by 5 bases and J by 1 base. CDR3 protein: CASSHPRDSTSYNEQFF. Here the CDR3 DNA reads TGTGCCAGCAGCCACCCCCGGGACAGCACATCCTACAATGAGCAGTTCTTC.

The gene calls are TRBV3-1 (or the pseudogene TRBV3-2) and TRBJ2-2, with TRBD1 identical over 7 bases. Per the germline V gene, CDR1 is LGHDT and CDR2 is YNNKEL (reference sequence). Trimming removed 1 base from V and 4 bases from J; junction bases left unmatched: 6. The CDR3 is made up of 16 amino acids. The CDR3 nucleotides read TGTGCCAGCAGCCAAGGGCCTAGGGGGCTCACCGGGGAGCTGTTTTTT. Its protein is CASSQGPRGLTGELFF.

This rearrangement joins TRBV14 to TRBJ1-2; TRBD1 is a possible D gene (5 bases). Trimming took 4 bases from V and 4 from J, leaving 10 bases between them. The CDR3 is made up of 13 amino acids. The germline V gene encodes CDR1 SGHDN and CDR2 FVKESK. CDR3 DNA: TGTGCCAGCAGCCCCAGGGACTTCTATGGCTACACCTTC. Protein: CASSPRDFYGYTF.

The chain couples TRBV27 to TRBJ1-6, with D possibly matching TRBD1 (6 bases). CDR1 is MNHEY and CDR2 is SMNVEV in the germline V gene (reference sequence). The V and J ends lost 6 bases and 6 bases respectively, with 15 bases between them. The CDR3 runs to 15 residues. The CDR3 loop reads CASSKGGQINSPLHF. The CDR3 nucleotides are TGTGCCAGCAGCAAGGGGGGGCAGATTAATTCACCCCTCCACTTT.

The chain has TRBV6-5 and TRBJ1-3; D perhaps matches TRBD1 (5 bases). Germline V gives CDR1 MNHEY, CDR2 SVGAGI. The germline V and J ends were trimmed by 7 bases and 4 bases, with 14 bases remaining between them. CDR3 length equals 14 residues. CDR3 amino acids: CASTTPTGGNTIYF. The CDR3 DNA reads as TGTGCCAGCACCACGCCAACAGGAGGAAACACCATATATTTT.

The sample holds a few counts of this clone. The chain is built from TRBV5-1 and TRBJ2-1, with TRBD2 identical over 8 bases. The CDR3 length is 14 residues. Germline lookup yields CDR1 SGHRS and CDR2 YFSETQ. Germline trimming cut 2 bases from V and 7 bases from J; bases unmatched to any gene: 5. The DNA of the CDR3 is TGCGCCAGCAGCTTCGGGGGGGTGGCGAATGAGCAGTTCTTC. Translating gives CASSFGGVANEQFF.

The chain has TRBV3-1 (or the pseudogene TRBV3-2) and TRBJ2-3; D possibly corresponds to TRBD2 (6 bases). Germline V gene data show CDR1 as LGHDT and CDR2 as YNNKEL (reference sequence). The CDR3 is made up of 17 amino acids. Trimming took 1 base from V and 5 from J, leaving 19 bases between them. CDR3 loop: CASSQVMSGDEVDTQYF. The CDR3, as DNA: TGTGCCAGCAGCCAAGTGATGTCGGGGGACGAGGTAGATACGCAGTATTTT.

The rearrangement links TRBV19 to TRBJ1-5; no clear D gene. Germline V gives CDR1 LNHDA, CDR2 SQIVND (reference sequence). The CDR3 runs 15 residues. Trimming took off 7 bases at V and 6 bases at J, with 19 bases between the two ends. The CDR3 reads CASTQAVWEAQPQHF. CDR3 nucleotides: TGTGCCAGTACCCAGGCAGTCTGGGAGGCTCAGCCCCAGCATTTT.

There are a few counts of this clone. This chain joins TRBV6-5 and TRBJ2-3; 7 nucleotides match TRBD1. This CDR3 is built from 15 residues. V lost 4 bases, J lost 6 bases, and 10 bases stayed unmatched. Per the germline V gene, CDR1 is MNHEY and CDR2 is SVGAGI. The CDR3 DNA reads as TGTGCCAGCAGTTCCACCGCGGACAGGCCGGATACGCAGTATTTT. Protein product: CASSSTADRPDTQYF.

The chain recombines TRBV14 with TRBJ1-1; D gene uncertain. This CDR3 has 14 amino acids. V dropped 7 bases and J dropped 1 base, with 13 bases sitting between them. Germline CDR1 is SGHDN and CDR2 is FVKESK. The CDR3: CASTGKQGNTEAFF. The DNA for the CDR3 is TGTGCCAGCACGGGTAAGCAAGGGAACACTGAAGCTTTCTTT.

The chain carries TRBV11-2 and TRBJ2-7; 11 bases align to TRBD1. Germline loops: CDR1 SGHAT, CDR2 FQNNGV. With V trimmed by 5 bases and J by 6 bases, 3 bases remained unmatched. CDR3 length equals 13 residues. CDR3 region: CASSVGQGGEQYF. The CDR3, as DNA: TGTGCCAGCAGCGTGGGACAGGGGGGCGAGCAGTACTTC.

The V gene is TRBV12-5, the J gene TRBJ1-4; D possibly corresponds to TRBD1 (5 bases). Trimming removed 6 bases from V and 4 bases from J, with 12 bases in between. The CDR3 is made up of 14 amino acids. Germline V gene data show CDR1 as LGHNT and CDR2 as FRNRAP. The CDR3 sequence: CASGPTGVNEKLFF. For the CDR3, the DNA is TGTGCTAGTGGCCCCACGGGGGTTAATGAAAAACTGTTTTTT.

The J gene is TRBJ1-1, the V gene TRBV7-3; D is unclear. The V end lost 5 bases, the J end lost 3 bases, and 13 bases lay between the germline ends. The germline CDR1 and CDR2 sequences are SGHTA and FQGTGA. There are 14 residues in the CDR3. The CDR3 loop is CASSPRGGYTEAFF. In DNA, the CDR3 is TGTGCCAGCAGCCCACGTGGAGGGTACACTGAAGCTTTCTTT.

This clone was observed a few times. The CDR3 nucleotides are TGTGCCAGCAGTTCCCCGTTAAGGACAGGCCGCTATGGCTACACCTTC. This codes for CASSSPLRTGRYGYTF. The chain recombines TRBV28 with TRBJ1-2, with 7 bases aligning to TRBD1. The CDR3 has 16 residues. Germline lookup yields CDR1 MDHEN and CDR2 SYDVKM. With V trimmed by 4 bases and J by 4 bases, 12 bases remained unmatched.

This chain joins TRBV5-1 and TRBJ2-7; D is possibly TRBD1 (5 bases). CDR1 is SGHRS, CDR2 YFSETQ, per germline. This CDR3 has 18 residues. With 1 base removed from V and 2 bases from J, the gap between germline ends came to 22 bases. CDR3 DNA: TGCGCCAGCAGCTTGTATCCGACCCTTCCAGGGATCCCCTACGAGCAGTACTTC. This codes for CASSLYPTLPGIPYEQYF.

The J gene is TRBJ2-1, the V gene TRBV5-1; D call uncertain. Trimming left V 0 bases short and J 5 bases short, with 9 bases between. This CDR3 is built from 14 residues. From germline, CDR1 is SGHRS and CDR2 YFSETQ. The CDR3 DNA is TGCGCCAGCAGCTTGGGGCAGATTCACAATGAGCAGTTCTTC. It yields the protein CASSLGQIHNEQFF.

The V gene is TRBV24-1, the J gene TRBJ2-3, with D possibly being TRBD2 (5 bases). This CDR3 is 16 amino acids long. Germline values: CDR1 KGHDR, CDR2 SFDVKD. V dropped 5 bases and J dropped 1 base, with 15 bases sitting between them. This CDR3 reads CATSASHGVGTDTQYF. In DNA, the CDR3 is TGTGCCACCAGTGCCTCCCACGGGGTGGGCACAGATACGCAGTATTTT.